These 17 T cell receptor beta chains were sequenced from one sample in a study of blood T cell repertoires in COVID-19. Assay: immunoSEQ multiplex PCR; the TCRdb copy retains only in-frame clones and omits some. The table includes approximately 250,000 clones, approximately 86% detected once. Sequenced sample: peripheral blood. These receptors originate from a man aged 25 to 40 with active or convalescent COVID-19.

This clone came up once. This chain links TRBV6-2 or TRBV6-3 with TRBJ1-4; 8 positions agree with TRBD1. The V and J ends lost 5 bases and 5 bases, in that order; junction bases with no gene match: 7. The length of the CDR3 is 15 residues. Per the germline V gene, CDR1 is MNHEY and CDR2 is SVGEGT. CDR3 DNA: TGTGCCAGCAGTGGCCTGGACAGGGAGAATGAAAAACTGTTTTTT. It yields the protein CASSGLDRENEKLFF.

This chain links TRBV6-5 with TRBJ1-4; unclear D gene. The V gene lost 6 bases and the J gene lost 7 bases, with 15 bases spanning the gap. Germline CDR1 MNHEY, CDR2 SVGAGI. The CDR3 sequence is 14 residues long. CDR3 DNA sequence: TGTGCCAGCAGCCCCCGGAGGGTCGGTGAAAAACTGTTTTTT. Translating gives CASSPRRVGEKLFF.

V gene TRBV19 combines with J gene TRBJ1-5, with TRBD1 as a possible D gene (5 bases). V dropped 7 bases and J dropped 8 bases, with 21 bases sitting between them. Germline CDR1 LNHDA, CDR2 SQIVND (reference sequence). The CDR3 has 15 residues. CDR3 sequence: CASTNFEGVLEPQHF. CDR3 coding DNA: TGTGCCAGTACCAATTTCGAAGGGGTATTGGAGCCCCAGCATTTT.

The chain employs TRBV18 and TRBJ1-2; TRBD1 aligns across 8 bases. Germline CDR1 and CDR2: KGHSH and LQKENI. After removal of 2 bases from V and 4 bases from J, the junction contained 6 bases not matched to a gene. The CDR3 length is 15 residues. The DNA for the CDR3 is TGTGCCAGCTCACCAGAACCAGGGGGCCTCTATGGCTACACCTTC. Its translation is CASSPEPGGLYGYTF.

The chain recombines TRBV6-5 with TRBJ2-1; D is perhaps TRBD1 (6 bases). The germline V gene encodes CDR1 MNHEY and CDR2 SVGAGI. The CDR3 is 15 residues long. Trimming shortened V by 7 bases and J by 13 bases, and 26 bases separated the two germline ends. The CDR3 here is CASTPSQGGDIKQFF. CDR3 coding DNA: TGTGCCAGCACCCCATCCCAAGGTGGGGACATAAAACAGTTCTTC.

The J gene is TRBJ2-7, the V gene TRBV7-2; possibly TRBD1 for D (6 bases). CDR3 length equals 17 residues. Germline-derived CDR1 and CDR2 are SGHTA and FQGNSA. Trimming shortened V by 5 bases and J by 0 bases, and 20 bases separated the two germline ends. The CDR3 spells CASSTEPWQGSSYEQYF. The CDR3 bases are TGTGCCAGCAGCACAGAGCCCTGGCAGGGGAGCTCCTACGAGCAGTACTTC.

The chain joins TRBV5-4 to TRBJ2-5; the match to TRBD1 covers 11 bases. J gave up 2 bases and V 9 bases, and 6 bases lay outside the gene matches. This CDR3 spans 14 amino acids. CDR1 SGHNT and CDR2 YYREEE come from the germline V gene (reference sequence). The CDR3 DNA follows: TGTGCCATCTCGGGACAGGGGGGGCAAGAGACCCAGTACTTC. This sequence encodes CAISGQGGQETQYF.

The V call is TRBV19, the J call TRBJ1-1, with TRBD1 matching 10 bases. This CDR3 has 15 amino acids. The germline V gene has CDR1 LNHDA and CDR2 SQIVND (reference sequence). J was trimmed by 3 bases and V by 2 bases; bases with no gene match: 3. CDR3 amino acids: CASSILGTGDTEAFF. CDR3 nucleotides: TGTGCCAGTAGTATACTGGGGACAGGGGACACTGAAGCTTTCTTT.

The chain links TRBV12-3 or TRBV12-4 to TRBJ1-1; D ambiguous. Between the trimmed V and J ends, which lost 7 bases and 1 base, there was a span of 7 bases. This CDR3 is built from 12 residues. The DNA for the CDR3 is TGTGCCAGCACCCTGCGGAACACTGAAGCTTTCTTT. Protein product: CASTLRNTEAFF.

The CDR3 DNA reads TGCGCCAGCAGCGACAGGACCATCACGGGGGGCTACACCTTC. Amino acids: CASSDRTITGGYTF. The J gene is TRBJ1-2, the V gene TRBV5-1; a possible D gene is TRBD1 (6 bases). V lost 4 bases and J 8 bases, leaving 18 bases between the germline ends. Germline V gene lookup returns CDR1 SGHRS and CDR2 YFSETQ. The length of the CDR3 is 14 residues. The full variable domain, completed using reference TRBV5-1 and TRBJ1-2, is KAGVTQTPRYLIKTRGQQVTLSCSPISGHRSVSWYQQTPGQGLQFLFEYFSETQRNKGNFPGRFSGRQFSNSRSEMNVSTLELGDSALYLCASSDRTITGGYTFGSGTRLTVV.

The J gene is TRBJ1-5, the V gene TRBV7-9; no clear D gene. Germline loops: CDR1 SEHNR, CDR2 FQNEAQ (reference sequence). Between the trimmed V and J ends, which lost 5 bases and 5 bases, there was a span of 13 bases. The CDR3 is 14 residues long. CDR3 coding DNA: TGTGCCAGCAGCCCAAGTTACAGAGATCAGCCCCAGCATTTT. As protein: CASSPSYRDQPQHF.

About this clone: Being one base from a much bigger clone, this may be a read error. This sample also contains other DNA sequences that code for the same CDR3. This chain joins TRBV6-5 and TRBJ1-2; TRBD1 matches 8 bases. V lost 0 bases to trimming and J lost 6 bases; unmatched junction nucleotides: 0. Germline V gives CDR1 MNHEY, CDR2 SVGAGI. The CDR3 is 13 amino acids. The CDR3 reads CASSYSTGDGYTF. Here the CDR3 DNA reads TGTGCCAGCAGTTACTCGACAGGGGATGGCTACACCTTC.

The chain has TRBV4-3 and TRBJ2-4; 14 positions agree with TRBD2. Trimming took 1 base from V and 5 from J; bases not matched to a gene: 4. The CDR3 length is 17 residues. The germline V gene encodes CDR1 LGHNA and CDR2 YSLEER. The CDR3 region is CASSQVGLAGGQNIQYF. The CDR3 bases are TGCGCCAGCAGCCAAGTTGGACTAGCGGGGGGCCAAAACATTCAGTACTTC.

This chain uses TRBV7-9 with TRBJ1-5; D not resolved. Germline V gives CDR1 SEHNR, CDR2 FQNEAQ (reference sequence). V gave up 6 bases and J gave up 2 bases, with 8 bases separating them. The CDR3 is 13 residues long. As DNA, the CDR3 is TGTGCCAGCAGTGTGGAGGGCAATCAGCCCCAGCATTTT. This encodes CASSVEGNQPQHF.

This clone came up once. The V call is TRBV7-3, the J call TRBJ2-3, with a possible D match to TRBD1 (5 bases). Germline CDR1 and CDR2: SGHTA and FQGTGA. The CDR3 extends over 15 amino acids. Trimming removed 2 bases at V and 6 bases at J, with 15 bases between. This chain's CDR3 is CASSLQGLGGDTQYF. The CDR3 DNA reads TGTGCCAGCAGCTTACAGGGCCTAGGCGGTGATACGCAGTATTTT.

As concerns this clone: The same CDR3 also results from other DNA sequences found in this sample. The rearrangement joins TRBV19 to TRBJ1-2; 8 bases are a match to TRBD1. Germline CDR1 and CDR2: LNHDA and SQIVND (reference sequence). V lost 5 bases and J lost 2; bases outside the gene matches: 4. CDR3 length: 14 amino acids. Written as DNA, the CDR3 is TGTGCCAGTAGTCCGACAGGGGCCAACTATGGCTACACCTTC. This translates into CASSPTGANYGYTF. Combining the CDR3 with reference TRBV19 and TRBJ1-2 gives the whole variable domain DGGITQSPKYLFRKEGQNVTLSCEQNLNHDAMYWYRQDPGQGLRLIYYSQIVNDFQKGDIAEGYSVSREKKESFPLTVTSAQKNPTAFYLCASSPTGANYGYTFGSGTRLTVV.

The chain is built from TRBV6-6 and TRBJ2-7, with unresolved D. Trimming took 11 bases from V and 1 from J, leaving 12 bases between them. CDR1 is MNHNY and CDR2 is SVGAGI in the germline V gene (reference sequence). The CDR3 has 12 amino acids. This chain's CDR3 is CAAHGGSYEQYF. As DNA, the CDR3 is TGTGCCGCCCACGGCGGTTCCTACGAGCAGTACTTC.